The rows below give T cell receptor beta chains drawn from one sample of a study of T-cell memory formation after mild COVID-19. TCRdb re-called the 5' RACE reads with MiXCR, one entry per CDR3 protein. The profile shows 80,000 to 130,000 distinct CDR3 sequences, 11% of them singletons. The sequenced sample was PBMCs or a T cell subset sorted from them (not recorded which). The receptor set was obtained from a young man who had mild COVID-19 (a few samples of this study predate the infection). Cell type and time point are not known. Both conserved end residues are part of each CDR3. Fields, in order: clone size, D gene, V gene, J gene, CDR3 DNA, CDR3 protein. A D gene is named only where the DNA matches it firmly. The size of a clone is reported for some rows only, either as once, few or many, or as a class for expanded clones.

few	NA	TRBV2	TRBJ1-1	TGTGCCAGCAGTGGAACCCCTGGCACTGAAGCTTTCTTT	CASSGTPGTEAFF
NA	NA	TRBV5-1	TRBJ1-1	TGCGCCAGCAGCTGGGAGATGAACACTGAAGCTTTCTTT	CASSWEMNTEAFF
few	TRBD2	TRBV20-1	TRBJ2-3	TGCAGTCCGGCCGGGGGGACCAGACCAGATACGCAGTATTTT	CSPAGGTRPDTQYF
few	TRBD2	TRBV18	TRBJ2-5	TGTGCCAGCTCCTACTCACCGGGACTAGAAGAGACCCAGTACTTC	CASSYSPGLEETQYF
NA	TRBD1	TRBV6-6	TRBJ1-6	TGTGCCAGCAGTCAAGACAGGGGAATCAATTCACCCCTCCACTTT	CASSQDRGINSPLHF
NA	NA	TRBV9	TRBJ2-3	TGTGCCAGCAGCCCCTGGGAGCGAACAGATACGCAGTATTTT	CASSPWERTDTQYF
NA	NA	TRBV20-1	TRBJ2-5	TGCAGTGCTATGGCCCGAGAGTTTCTCGCGGGACACGGGTACCAAGAGACCCAGTACTTC	CSAMAREFLAGHGYQETQYF
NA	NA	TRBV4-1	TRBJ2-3	TGCGCCAGCAGCCAAGATCTGACAGATACGCAGTATTTT	CASSQDLTDTQYF
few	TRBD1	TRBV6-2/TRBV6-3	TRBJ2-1	TGTGCCAGCAGCCCCGGGACAGGGCGGGCCTGGTTCTTC	CASSPGTGRAWFF
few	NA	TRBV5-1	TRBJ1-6	TGCGCCAGCAGCCTCAGAAGCAGACAGGCCTATAATTCACCCCTCCACTTT	CASSLRSRQAYNSPLHF
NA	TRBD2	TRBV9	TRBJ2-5	TGTGCCAGCAGCCCGAGGCCCTTAGGGCGGGGGGATCGTTTCCAAGAGACCCAGTACTTC	CASSPRPLGRGDRFQETQYF
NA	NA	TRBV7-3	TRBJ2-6	TGTGCCAGCAGCTTCTACAGCAGCTCTGGGGCCAACGTCCTGACTTTC	CASSFYSSSGANVLTF
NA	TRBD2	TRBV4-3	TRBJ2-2	TGCGCCAGCAGCCTTCGGCTTAGCGGGGGGGCGGACACCGGGGAGCTGTTTTTT	CASSLRLSGGADTGELFF
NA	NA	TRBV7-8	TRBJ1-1	TGTGCCAGCTTGAGGGACACTGAAGCTTTCTTT	CASLRDTEAFF
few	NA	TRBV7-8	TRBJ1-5	TGTGCCAGCAGCTTGGGGGCCGGGGGTAATCAGCCCCAGCATTTT	CASSLGAGGNQPQHF